These T cell receptor beta chains were read from a single sample in a study of blood T cell repertoires in COVID-19. Measured with immunoSEQ multiplex PCR; TCRdb has only the in-frame clones, and not every one. The table has hundreds of thousands of clones, roughly 86% seen once. Sample: PBMCs or T cells enriched from blood (not recorded which). The receptors originated from a young woman who had recovered from COVID-19. Each CDR3 is given with its conserved first and last residue. D genes are given only for firm matches. Some rows have no size entry. The others give once, few or many, or a class for an expanded clone.

V gene: TRBV19; J gene: TRBJ1-5; clone size: NA; D gene: NA; CDR3 protein: CASSVGHTTYQPQHF; CDR3 DNA: TGTGCCAGTAGTGTCGGACATACTACATATCAGCCCCAGCATTTT
V gene: TRBV7-9; J gene: TRBJ1-6; clone size: NA; D gene: TRBD1; CDR3 protein: CASSPGTGKNSPLHF; CDR3 DNA: TGTGCCAGCAGCCCCGGGACAGGGAAGAATTCACCCCTCCACTTT
V gene: TRBV7-2; J gene: TRBJ2-3; clone size: once; D gene: NA; CDR3 protein: CASSLDARGVTDTQYF; CDR3 DNA: TGTGCCAGCAGCTTAGATGCCAGGGGGGTCACAGATACGCAGTATTTT
V gene: TRBV30; J gene: TRBJ1-1; clone size: NA; D gene: TRBD1; CDR3 protein: CAWSPSRTGPMNTEAFF; CDR3 DNA: TGTGCCTGGAGTCCCTCCCGGACAGGACCTATGAACACTGAAGCTTTCTTT
V gene: TRBV2; J gene: TRBJ1-1; clone size: NA; D gene: NA; CDR3 protein: CASSLDFNTEAFF; CDR3 DNA: TGTGCCAGCAGTCTGGACTTCAACACTGAAGCTTTCTTT
V gene: TRBV6-2/TRBV6-3; J gene: TRBJ2-1; clone size: NA; D gene: NA; CDR3 protein: CASSFLPSGEQFF; CDR3 DNA: TGTGCCAGCAGTTTCCTCCCGAGCGGAGAGCAGTTCTTC
V gene: TRBV5-1; J gene: TRBJ2-1; clone size: NA; D gene: TRBD2; CDR3 protein: CASSLERGEQFF; CDR3 DNA: TGCGCCAGCAGCTTGGAGCGGGGGGAGCAGTTCTTC
V gene: TRBV9; J gene: TRBJ2-6; clone size: NA; D gene: NA; CDR3 protein: CASSVAAPGANVLTF; CDR3 DNA: TGTGCCAGCAGCGTAGCTGCGCCCGGGGCCAACGTCCTGACTTTC
V gene: TRBV7-9; J gene: TRBJ2-3; clone size: NA; D gene: TRBD2; CDR3 protein: CASTPGLAGGTTDTQYF; CDR3 DNA: TGTGCCAGCACCCCGGGACTAGCGGGAGGGACCACAGATACGCAGTATTTT
V gene: TRBV9; J gene: TRBJ2-4; clone size: once; D gene: TRBD2; CDR3 protein: CASSVAPGGAKNIQYF; CDR3 DNA: TGTGCCAGCAGCGTAGCTCCGGGAGGAGCCAAAAACATTCAGTACTTC
V gene: TRBV18; J gene: TRBJ2-7; clone size: NA; D gene: NA; CDR3 protein: CASSPSGDLGWQYF; CDR3 DNA: TGTGCCAGCTCACCATCTGGGGACTTGGGATGGCAGTACTTC
V gene: TRBV5-1; J gene: TRBJ2-7; clone size: NA; D gene: NA; CDR3 protein: CASSFGPGADEQYF; CDR3 DNA: TGCGCCAGCAGCTTCGGCCCTGGAGCCGACGAGCAGTACTTC
V gene: TRBV19; J gene: TRBJ1-3; clone size: NA; D gene: NA; CDR3 protein: CASVTQGRGNTIYF; CDR3 DNA: TGTGCCAGCGTTACACAGGGACGTGGAAACACCATATATTTT
V gene: TRBV27; J gene: TRBJ2-5; clone size: NA; D gene: NA; CDR3 protein: CASSQVNQETQYF; CDR3 DNA: TGTGCCAGCAGTCAGGTAAACCAAGAGACCCAGTACTTC
V gene: TRBV11-3; J gene: TRBJ1-5; clone size: NA; D gene: TRBD1; CDR3 protein: CASSSRQGKFCGSNQPQHF; CDR3 DNA: TGTGCCAGCAGCTCTAGACAGGGTAAGTTTTGCGGTAGCAATCAGCCCCAGCATTTT
V gene: TRBV6-5; J gene: TRBJ1-1; clone size: NA; D gene: TRBD1; CDR3 protein: CASSLDRGGGNTEAFF; CDR3 DNA: TGTGCCAGCAGTTTAGACAGGGGCGGGGGGAACACTGAAGCTTTCTTT
V gene: TRBV27; J gene: TRBJ2-4; clone size: NA; D gene: NA; CDR3 protein: CASSLIGVAKNIQYF; CDR3 DNA: TGTGCCAGCAGTCTAATCGGGGTAGCCAAAAACATTCAGTACTTC
V gene: TRBV28; J gene: TRBJ1-2; clone size: once; D gene: NA; CDR3 protein: CASSPGFYRRTNYGYTF; CDR3 DNA: TGTGCCAGCAGTCCGGGTTTTTACCGACGTACTAACTATGGCTACACCTTC
V gene: TRBV9; J gene: TRBJ1-6; clone size: once; D gene: NA; CDR3 protein: CASGAYQNPLHF; CDR3 DNA: TGTGCCAGCGGCGCCTATCAAAATCCCCTCCACTTT
V gene: TRBV9; J gene: TRBJ1-1; clone size: NA; D gene: TRBD1; CDR3 protein: CASSVVKYRQGVNTEAFF; CDR3 DNA: TGTGCCAGCAGCGTAGTTAAGTATAGACAGGGGGTGAACACTGAAGCTTTCTTT
V gene: TRBV14; J gene: TRBJ1-2; clone size: NA; D gene: TRBD1; CDR3 protein: CASSPEGQNLYGYTF; CDR3 DNA: TGTGCCAGCAGCCCCGAGGGACAGAATCTCTATGGCTACACCTTC
V gene: TRBV5-1; J gene: TRBJ1-2; clone size: NA; D gene: TRBD1; CDR3 protein: CASSAGTGGMGGYTF; CDR3 DNA: TGCGCCAGCAGCGCCGGGACAGGGGGCATGGGAGGCTACACCTTC
V gene: TRBV7-9; J gene: TRBJ1-2; clone size: once; D gene: TRBD1; CDR3 protein: CASSNPGQGTF; CDR3 DNA: TGTGCCAGCAGCAACCCGGGACAGGGGACCTTC
V gene: TRBV15; J gene: TRBJ1-2; clone size: NA; D gene: NA; CDR3 protein: CATSRDVGDGYTF; CDR3 DNA: TGTGCCACCAGCAGAGATGTGGGAGATGGCTACACCTTC
V gene: TRBV18; J gene: TRBJ2-1; clone size: once; D gene: TRBD1; CDR3 protein: CASSPPTGGLSYNEQFF; CDR3 DNA: TGTGCCAGCTCACCACCGACAGGGGGACTCTCCTACAATGAGCAGTTCTTC
V gene: TRBV7-2; J gene: TRBJ1-6; clone size: NA; D gene: NA; CDR3 protein: CASSSGSSPALHF; CDR3 DNA: TGTGCCAGCAGTTCAGGGTCGTCTCCAGCCCTCCACTTT
V gene: TRBV19; J gene: TRBJ1-2; clone size: NA; D gene: TRBD1; CDR3 protein: CASSRTGLDYGYTF; CDR3 DNA: TGTGCCAGTAGCCGGACAGGGCTGGACTATGGCTACACCTTC
V gene: TRBV6-5; J gene: TRBJ1-1; clone size: NA; D gene: TRBD1; CDR3 protein: CASSSPQGGNTEAFF; CDR3 DNA: TGTGCCAGCAGTTCCCCGCAGGGGGGGAACACTGAAGCTTTCTTT
V gene: TRBV25-1; J gene: TRBJ1-4; clone size: NA; D gene: TRBD1; CDR3 protein: CASSDSGTVHNNEKLFF; CDR3 DNA: TGTGCCAGCAGTGATTCCGGGACAGTCCACAATAATGAAAAACTGTTTTTT
V gene: TRBV9; J gene: TRBJ2-2; clone size: NA; D gene: NA; CDR3 protein: CASSKGPAGTGELFF; CDR3 DNA: TGTGCCAGCAGCAAGGGCCCCGCGGGGACCGGGGAGCTGTTTTTT
V gene: TRBV15; J gene: TRBJ1-5; clone size: few; D gene: NA; CDR3 protein: CATSRDPGEPQHF; CDR3 DNA: TGTGCCACCAGCAGAGATCCCGGGGAGCCCCAGCATTTT
V gene: TRBV28; J gene: TRBJ1-1; clone size: NA; D gene: NA; CDR3 protein: CASSHSSGSEAFF; CDR3 DNA: TGTGCCAGCAGTCACTCCTCAGGGTCTGAAGCTTTCTTT
V gene: TRBV19; J gene: TRBJ2-3; clone size: NA; D gene: TRBD1; CDR3 protein: CASSIYGQGSDTQYF; CDR3 DNA: TGTGCCAGTAGTATCTACGGACAGGGATCAGATACGCAGTATTTT
V gene: TRBV15; J gene: TRBJ1-5; clone size: few; D gene: TRBD1; CDR3 protein: CATSRGGGRDNQPQHF; CDR3 DNA: TGTGCCACCAGCAGAGGAGGGGGCCGCGACAATCAGCCCCAGCATTTT
V gene: TRBV30; J gene: TRBJ2-7; clone size: NA; D gene: NA; CDR3 protein: CAWAWRGPYEQYF; CDR3 DNA: TGTGCCTGGGCCTGGCGGGGGCCCTACGAGCAGTACTTC
V gene: TRBV4-3; J gene: TRBJ2-5; clone size: NA; D gene: NA; CDR3 protein: CASSQENRRQETQYF; CDR3 DNA: TGCGCCAGCAGCCAAGAAAATCGCAGACAAGAGACCCAGTACTTC
V gene: TRBV28; J gene: TRBJ1-2; clone size: once; D gene: NA; CDR3 protein: CASSQRPTLQGYTF; CDR3 DNA: TGTGCCAGCAGCCAACGACCGACGTTACAGGGCTACACCTTC
V gene: TRBV5-4; J gene: TRBJ1-2; clone size: once; D gene: TRBD1; CDR3 protein: CASSQTGSGDGYTF; CDR3 DNA: TGTGCCAGCAGCCAGACAGGGAGTGGGGATGGCTACACCTTC
V gene: TRBV27; J gene: TRBJ2-1; clone size: NA; D gene: TRBD2; CDR3 protein: CASSGRLAKPPYNEQFF; CDR3 DNA: TGTGCCAGCAGTGGGAGACTAGCCAAGCCGCCTTACAATGAGCAGTTCTTC
V gene: TRBV4-1; J gene: TRBJ2-7; clone size: NA; D gene: NA; CDR3 protein: CASSQEMRSNGYEQYF; CDR3 DNA: TGCGCCAGCAGCCAAGAGATGCGGAGCAACGGCTACGAGCAGTACTTC
V gene: TRBV11-1; J gene: TRBJ2-7; clone size: NA; D gene: NA; CDR3 protein: CASSFRGVAYEQYF; CDR3 DNA: TGTGCCAGCAGCTTCAGGGGGGTGGCCTACGAGCAGTACTTC